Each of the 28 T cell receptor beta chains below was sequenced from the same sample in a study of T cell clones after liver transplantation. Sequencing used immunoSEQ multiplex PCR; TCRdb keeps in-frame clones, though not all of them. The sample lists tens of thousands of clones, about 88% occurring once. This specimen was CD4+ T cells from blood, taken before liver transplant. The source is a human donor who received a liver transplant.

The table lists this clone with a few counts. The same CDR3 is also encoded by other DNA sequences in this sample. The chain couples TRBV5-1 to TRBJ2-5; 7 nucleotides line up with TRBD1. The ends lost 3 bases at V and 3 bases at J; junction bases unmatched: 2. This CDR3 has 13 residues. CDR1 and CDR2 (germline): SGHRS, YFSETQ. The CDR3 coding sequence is TGCGCCAGCAGCTCAGGGGGTGAAGAGACCCAGTACTTC. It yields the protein CASSSGGEETQYF.

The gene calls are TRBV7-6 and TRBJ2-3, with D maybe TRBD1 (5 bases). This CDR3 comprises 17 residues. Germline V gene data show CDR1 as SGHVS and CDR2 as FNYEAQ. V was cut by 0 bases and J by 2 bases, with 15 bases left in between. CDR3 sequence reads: CASSLASGRAFTDTQYF. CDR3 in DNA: TGTGCCAGCAGCTTAGCGTCGGGCAGGGCTTTCACAGATACGCAGTATTTT. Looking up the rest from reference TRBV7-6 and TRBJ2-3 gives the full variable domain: GAGVSQSPRYKVTKRGQDVALRCDPISGHVSLYWYRQALGQGPEFLTYFNYEAQQDKSGLPNDRFSAERPEGSISTLTIQRTEQRDSAMYRCASSLASGRAFTDTQYFGPGTRLTVL.

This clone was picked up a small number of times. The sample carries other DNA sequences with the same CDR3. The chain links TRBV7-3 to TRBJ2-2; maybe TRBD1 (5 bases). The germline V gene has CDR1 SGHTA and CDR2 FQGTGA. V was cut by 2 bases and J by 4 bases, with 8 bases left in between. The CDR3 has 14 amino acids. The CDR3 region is CASSLYQGTGELFF. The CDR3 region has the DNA TGTGCCAGCAGCTTATACCAGGGCACCGGGGAGCTGTTTTTT.

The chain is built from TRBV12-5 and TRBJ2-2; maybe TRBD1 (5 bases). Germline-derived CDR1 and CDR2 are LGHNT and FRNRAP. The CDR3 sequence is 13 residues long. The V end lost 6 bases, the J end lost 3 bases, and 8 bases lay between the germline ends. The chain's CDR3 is CASGPRDTGELFF. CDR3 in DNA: TGTGCTAGTGGCCCCAGGGACACCGGGGAGCTGTTTTTT.

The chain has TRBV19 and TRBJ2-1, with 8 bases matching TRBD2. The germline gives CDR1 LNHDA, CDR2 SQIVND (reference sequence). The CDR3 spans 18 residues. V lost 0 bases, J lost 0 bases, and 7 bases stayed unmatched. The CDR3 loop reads CASSIEVLAGRSYNEQFF. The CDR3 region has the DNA TGTGCCAGTAGTATAGAGGTCCTAGCGGGCCGCTCCTACAATGAGCAGTTCTTC.

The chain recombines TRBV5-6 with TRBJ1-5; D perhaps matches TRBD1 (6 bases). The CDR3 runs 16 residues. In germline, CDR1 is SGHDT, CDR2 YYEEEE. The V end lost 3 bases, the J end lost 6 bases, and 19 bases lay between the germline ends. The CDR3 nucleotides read TGTGCCAGCAGCTCCCGGACCGAAGGGGGGGGTCAGCCCCAGCATTTT. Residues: CASSSRTEGGGQPQHF.

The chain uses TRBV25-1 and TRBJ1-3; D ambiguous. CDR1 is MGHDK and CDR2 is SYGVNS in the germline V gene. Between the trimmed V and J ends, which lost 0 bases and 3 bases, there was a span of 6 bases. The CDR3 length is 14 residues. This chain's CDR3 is CASSEYQIGNTIYF. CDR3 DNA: TGTGCCAGCAGTGAATATCAAATTGGAAACACCATATATTTT.

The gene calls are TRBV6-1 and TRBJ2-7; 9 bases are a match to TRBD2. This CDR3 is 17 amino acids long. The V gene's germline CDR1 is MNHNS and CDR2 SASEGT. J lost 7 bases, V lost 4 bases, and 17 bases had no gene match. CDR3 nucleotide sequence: TGTGCCAGCAGTGGGGGGCTGGGAACTAGCGGGCTTCGGGAGCAGTACTTC. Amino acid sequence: CASSGGLGTSGLREQYF.

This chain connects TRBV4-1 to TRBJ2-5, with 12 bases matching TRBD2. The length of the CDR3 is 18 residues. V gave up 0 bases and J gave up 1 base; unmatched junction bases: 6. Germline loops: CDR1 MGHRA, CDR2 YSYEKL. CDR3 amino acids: CASSQESRLAGVQETQYF. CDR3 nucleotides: TGCGCCAGCAGCCAAGAAAGCCGACTAGCGGGAGTCCAAGAGACCCAGTACTTC.

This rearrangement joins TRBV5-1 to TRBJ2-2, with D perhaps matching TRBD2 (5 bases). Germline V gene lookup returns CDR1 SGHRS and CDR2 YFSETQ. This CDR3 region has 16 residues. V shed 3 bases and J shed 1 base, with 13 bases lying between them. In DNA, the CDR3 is TGCGCCAGCAGCTCCCGCGGACTGCAGAACACCGGGGAGCTGTTTTTT. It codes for CASSSRGLQNTGELFF.

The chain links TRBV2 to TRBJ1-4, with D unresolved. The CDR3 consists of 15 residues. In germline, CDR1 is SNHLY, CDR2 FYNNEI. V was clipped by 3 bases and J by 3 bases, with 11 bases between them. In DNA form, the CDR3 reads TGTGCCAGCAGTGATCTCCGACAATCTAATGAAAAACTGTTTTTT. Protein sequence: CASSDLRQSNEKLFF.

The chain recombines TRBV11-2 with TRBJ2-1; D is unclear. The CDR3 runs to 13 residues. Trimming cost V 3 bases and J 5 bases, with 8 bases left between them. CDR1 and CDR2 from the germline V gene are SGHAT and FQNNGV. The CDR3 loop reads CASSFMGNNEQFF. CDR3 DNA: TGTGCCAGCAGCTTTATGGGAAACAATGAGCAGTTCTTC. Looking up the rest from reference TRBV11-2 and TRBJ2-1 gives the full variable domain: EAGVAQSPRYKIIEKRQSVAFWCNPISGHATLYWYQQILGQGPKLLIQFQNNGVVDDSQLPKDRFSAERLKGVDSTLKIQPAKLEDSAVYLCASSFMGNNEQFFGPGTRLTVL.

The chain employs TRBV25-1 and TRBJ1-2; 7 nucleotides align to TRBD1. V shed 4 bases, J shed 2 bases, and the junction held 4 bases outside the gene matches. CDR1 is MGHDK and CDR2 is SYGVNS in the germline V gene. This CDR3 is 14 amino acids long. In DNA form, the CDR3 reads TGTGCCAGCAGTGGGGCGGGACAGAACTATGGCTACACCTTC. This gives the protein CASSGAGQNYGYTF.

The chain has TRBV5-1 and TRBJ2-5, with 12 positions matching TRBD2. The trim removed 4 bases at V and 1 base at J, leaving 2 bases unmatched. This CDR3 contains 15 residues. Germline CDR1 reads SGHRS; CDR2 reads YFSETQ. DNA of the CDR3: TGCGCCAGCAGCAGACTAGCGGGAGCCCAAGAGACCCAGTACTTC. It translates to CASSRLAGAQETQYF. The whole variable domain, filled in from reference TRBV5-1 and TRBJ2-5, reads KAGVTQTPRYLIKTRGQQVTLSCSPISGHRSVSWYQQTPGQGLQFLFEYFSETQRNKGNFPGRFSGRQFSNSRSEMNVSTLELGDSALYLCASSRLAGAQETQYFGPGTRLLVL.

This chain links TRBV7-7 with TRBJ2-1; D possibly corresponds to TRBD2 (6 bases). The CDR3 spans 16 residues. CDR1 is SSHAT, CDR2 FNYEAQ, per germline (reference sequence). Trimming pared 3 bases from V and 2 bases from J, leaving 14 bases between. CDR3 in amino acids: CASSLRVAETYNEQFF. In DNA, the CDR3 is TGTGCCAGCAGCTTGCGGGTAGCGGAGACCTACAATGAGCAGTTCTTC. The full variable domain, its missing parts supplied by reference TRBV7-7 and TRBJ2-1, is GAGVSQSPRYKVTKRGQDVTLRCDPISSHATLYWYQQALGQGPEFLTYFNYEAQPDKSGLPSDRFSAERPEGSISTLTIQRTEQRDSAMYRCASSLRVAETYNEQFFGPGTRLTVL.

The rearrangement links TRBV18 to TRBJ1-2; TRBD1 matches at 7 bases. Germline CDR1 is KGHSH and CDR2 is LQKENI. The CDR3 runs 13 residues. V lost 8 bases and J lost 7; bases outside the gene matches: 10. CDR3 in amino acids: CASGLNRGGGYTF. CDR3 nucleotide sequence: TGTGCCAGCGGTTTAAACAGGGGAGGTGGCTACACCTTC.

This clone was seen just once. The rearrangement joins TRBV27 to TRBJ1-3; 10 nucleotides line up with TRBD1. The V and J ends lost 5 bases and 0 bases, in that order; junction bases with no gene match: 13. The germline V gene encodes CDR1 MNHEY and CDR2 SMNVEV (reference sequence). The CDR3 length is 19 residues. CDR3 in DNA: TGTGCCAGCAGTATCACCGGGACAGGGGTCTCCAGCTCTGGAAACACCATATATTTT. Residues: CASSITGTGVSSSGNTIYF.

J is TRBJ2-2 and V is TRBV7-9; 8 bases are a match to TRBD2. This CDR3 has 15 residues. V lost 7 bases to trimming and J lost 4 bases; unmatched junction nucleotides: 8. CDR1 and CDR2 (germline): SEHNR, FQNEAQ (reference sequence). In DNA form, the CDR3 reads TGTGCCAGCACCATGGGAGCGGGAGCCACCGGGGAGCTGTTTTTT. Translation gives CASTMGAGATGELFF.

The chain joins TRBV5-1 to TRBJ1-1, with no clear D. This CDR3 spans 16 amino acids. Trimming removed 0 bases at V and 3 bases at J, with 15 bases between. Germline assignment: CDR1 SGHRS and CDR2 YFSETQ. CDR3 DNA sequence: TGCGCCAGCAGCTTGGGATCCGGCCGCGGGGACACTGAAGCTTTCTTT. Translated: CASSLGSGRGDTEAFF.

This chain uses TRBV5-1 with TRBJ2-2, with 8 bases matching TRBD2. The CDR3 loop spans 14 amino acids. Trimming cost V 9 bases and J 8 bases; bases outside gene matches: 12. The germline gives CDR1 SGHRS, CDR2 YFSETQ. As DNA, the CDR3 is TGCGCCACCCAAAGGGAAGCGGGAGTTGGGGAGCTGTTTTTT. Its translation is CATQREAGVGELFF.

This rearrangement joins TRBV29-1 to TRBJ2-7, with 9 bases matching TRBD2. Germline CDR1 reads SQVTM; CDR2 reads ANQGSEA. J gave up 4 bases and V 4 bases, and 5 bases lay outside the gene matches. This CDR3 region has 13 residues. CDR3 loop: CSVAVAGVYEQYF. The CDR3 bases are TGCAGCGTTGCGGTAGCGGGAGTTTACGAGCAGTACTTC.

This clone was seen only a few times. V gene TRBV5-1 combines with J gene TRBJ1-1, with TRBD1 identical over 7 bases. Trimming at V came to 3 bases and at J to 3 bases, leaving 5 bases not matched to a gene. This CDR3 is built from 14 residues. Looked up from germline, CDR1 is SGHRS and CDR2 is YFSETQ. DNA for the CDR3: TGCGCCAGCAGCTCTACAGGGGCCGACACTGAAGCTTTCTTT. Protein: CASSSTGADTEAFF.

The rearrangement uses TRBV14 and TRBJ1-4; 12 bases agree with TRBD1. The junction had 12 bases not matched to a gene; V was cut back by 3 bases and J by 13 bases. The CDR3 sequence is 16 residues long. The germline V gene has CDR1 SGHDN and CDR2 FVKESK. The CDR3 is CASSQTGQGAQNPLFF. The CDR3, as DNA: TGTGCCAGCAGCCAGACGGGACAGGGGGCGCAGAACCCACTGTTTTTT.

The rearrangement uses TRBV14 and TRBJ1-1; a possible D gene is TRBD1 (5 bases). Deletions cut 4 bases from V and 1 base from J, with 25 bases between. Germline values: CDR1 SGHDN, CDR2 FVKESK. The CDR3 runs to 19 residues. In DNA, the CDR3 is TGTGCCAGCAGCCCATTTAGGGCCCGATCGGGACTGAGGAACACTGAAGCTTTCTTT. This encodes CASSPFRARSGLRNTEAFF.

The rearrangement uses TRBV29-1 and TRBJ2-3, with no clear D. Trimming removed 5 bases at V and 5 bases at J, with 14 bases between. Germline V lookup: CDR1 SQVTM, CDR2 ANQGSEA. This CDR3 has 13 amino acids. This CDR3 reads CSVTTNLRDTQYF. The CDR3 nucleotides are TGCAGCGTTACCACCAACTTAAGAGATACGCAGTATTTT.

CDR3 nucleotides: TGTGCCAGCAGCTTAACAGCAGGGGGGGAGACTGAAGCTTTCTTT. It yields the protein CASSLTAGGETEAFF. The V call is TRBV7-9, the J call TRBJ1-1; 7 positions agree with TRBD1. CDR3 length: 15 amino acids. J gave up 5 bases and V 2 bases, and 8 bases lay outside the gene matches. Germline lookup yields CDR1 SEHNR and CDR2 FQNEAQ (reference sequence).

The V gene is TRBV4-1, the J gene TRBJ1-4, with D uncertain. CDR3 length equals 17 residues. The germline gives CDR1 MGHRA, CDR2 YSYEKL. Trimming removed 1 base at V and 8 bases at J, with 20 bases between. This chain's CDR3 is CASSQAGRTQAGEKLFF. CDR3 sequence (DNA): TGCGCCAGCAGCCAAGCTGGCAGGACGCAAGCCGGCGAAAAACTGTTTTTT.

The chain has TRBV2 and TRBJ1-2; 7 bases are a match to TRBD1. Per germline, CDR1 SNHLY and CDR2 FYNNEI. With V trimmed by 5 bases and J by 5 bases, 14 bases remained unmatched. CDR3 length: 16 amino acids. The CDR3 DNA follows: TGTGCCAGCAGTTACCGGGACAGCATCGTATTTTATGGCTACACCTTC. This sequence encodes CASSYRDSIVFYGYTF.